This T cell receptor (beta chain) was recovered during a study of OX40 agonist ivuxolimab in advanced cancers. Study overall: Prior anti-PD-1, anti-PD-L1 or anti-CTLA-4 therapy was allowed; around 43% had some. Partial responses occurred in Three dose-escalation patients, one with hepatocellular carcinoma and two with cutaneous melanoma. Study outcomes and limitations: Doses of 0.1 to 3.0 mg/kg were accompanied by clonal expansion of CD4+ and CD8+ blood T cells by week 6.

As to this clone: Its antigen is as yet unknown.

Using immunoSEQ multiplex PCR, the repertoire was profiled, and TCRdb retains in-frame clones only, with some absent. Of over 8,000 clones in the sample, about 87% were seen once. The CDR3 is 15 residues long. Trimming removed 4 bases at V and 3 bases at J, with 15 bases between. Germline CDR1 SGDLS, CDR2 YYNGEE. This receptor was obtained from an adult with an advanced solid tumor such as melanoma, head and neck, liver or kidney cancer. This rearrangement joins TRBV9 to TRBJ2-3, with a possible D match to TRBD1 (7 bases). The specimen comprised CD4+ or CD8+ T cells sorted from blood, sampled in a trial of the OX40 agonist ivuxolimab. This chain's CDR3 is CASSLTRGRTDTQYF. CDR3 bases: TGTGCCAGCAGCCTGACTAGGGGGCGTACAGATACGCAGTATTTT. Combining the CDR3 with reference TRBV9 and TRBJ2-3 gives the whole variable domain DSGVTQTPKHLITATGQRVTLRCSPRSGDLSVYWYQQSLDQGLQFLIQYYNGEERAKGNILERFSAQQFPDLHSELNLSSLELGDSALYFCASSLTRGRTDTQYFGPGTRLTVL.